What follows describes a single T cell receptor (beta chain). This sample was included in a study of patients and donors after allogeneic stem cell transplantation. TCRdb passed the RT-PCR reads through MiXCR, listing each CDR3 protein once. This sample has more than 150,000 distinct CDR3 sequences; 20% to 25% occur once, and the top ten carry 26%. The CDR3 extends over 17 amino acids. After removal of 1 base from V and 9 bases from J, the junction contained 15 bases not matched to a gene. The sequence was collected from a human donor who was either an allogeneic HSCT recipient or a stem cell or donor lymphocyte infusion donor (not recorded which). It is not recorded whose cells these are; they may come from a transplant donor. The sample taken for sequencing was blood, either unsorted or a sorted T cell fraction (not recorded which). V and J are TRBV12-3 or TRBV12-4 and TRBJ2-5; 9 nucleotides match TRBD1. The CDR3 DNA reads TGTGCCAGCAGTTTAGGCAGGACAGGGGCCCTTCGAGGGTCCCAGTACTTC. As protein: CASSLGRTGALRGSQYF.